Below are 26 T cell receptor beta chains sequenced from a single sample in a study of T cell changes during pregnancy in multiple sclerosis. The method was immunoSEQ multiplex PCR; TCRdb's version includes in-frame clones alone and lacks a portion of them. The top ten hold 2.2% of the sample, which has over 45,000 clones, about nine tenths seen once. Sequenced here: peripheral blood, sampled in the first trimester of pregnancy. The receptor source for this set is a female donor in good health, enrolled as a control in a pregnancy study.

CDR3 region: CASSTPGNEQFF. The CDR3, as DNA: TGTGCCAGTAGTACTCCCGGCAATGAGCAGTTCTTC. The chain uses TRBV19 and TRBJ2-1; D remains ambiguous. Germline CDR1 LNHDA, CDR2 SQIVND (reference sequence). This CDR3 is 12 amino acids long. V dropped 4 bases and J dropped 6 bases, with 7 bases sitting between them.

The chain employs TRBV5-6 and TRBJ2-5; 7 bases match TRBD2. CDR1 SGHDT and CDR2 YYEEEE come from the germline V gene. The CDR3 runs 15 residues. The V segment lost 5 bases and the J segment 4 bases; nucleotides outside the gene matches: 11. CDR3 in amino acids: CASSSTSVFVETQYF. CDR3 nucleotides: TGTGCCAGCAGTTCCACTAGCGTATTTGTAGAGACCCAGTACTTC.

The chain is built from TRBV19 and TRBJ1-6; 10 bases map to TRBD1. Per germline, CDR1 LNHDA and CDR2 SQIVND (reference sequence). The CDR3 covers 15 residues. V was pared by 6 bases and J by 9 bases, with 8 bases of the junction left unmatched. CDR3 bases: TGTGCCAGTAGCCGGGAGGGGACAGGGGTTTCACCCCTCCACTTT. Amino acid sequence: CASSREGTGVSPLHF.

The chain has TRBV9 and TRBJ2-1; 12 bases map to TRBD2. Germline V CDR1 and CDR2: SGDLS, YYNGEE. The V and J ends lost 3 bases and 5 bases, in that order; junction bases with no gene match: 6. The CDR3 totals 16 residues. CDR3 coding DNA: TGTGCCAGCAGCGCCCAACTAGCGGGGGGCAACAATGAGCAGTTCTTC. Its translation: CASSAQLAGGNNEQFF.

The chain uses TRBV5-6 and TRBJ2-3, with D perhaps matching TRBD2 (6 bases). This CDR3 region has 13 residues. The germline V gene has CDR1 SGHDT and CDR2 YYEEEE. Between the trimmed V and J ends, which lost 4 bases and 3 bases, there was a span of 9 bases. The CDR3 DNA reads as TGTGCCAGCAGCCTGACTAGGACAGATACGCAGTATTTT. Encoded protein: CASSLTRTDTQYF.

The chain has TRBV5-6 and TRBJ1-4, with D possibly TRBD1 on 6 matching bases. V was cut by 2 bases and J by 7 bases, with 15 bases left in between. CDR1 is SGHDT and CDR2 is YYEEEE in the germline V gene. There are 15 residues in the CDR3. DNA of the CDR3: TGTGCCAGCAGCTTCATGGGGGCGCCCCGTGAAAAACTGTTTTTT. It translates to CASSFMGAPREKLFF.

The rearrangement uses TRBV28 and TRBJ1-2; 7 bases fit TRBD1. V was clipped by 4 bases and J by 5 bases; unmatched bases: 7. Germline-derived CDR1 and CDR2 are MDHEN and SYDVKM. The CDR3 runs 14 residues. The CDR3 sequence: CASSSGTVKYGYTF. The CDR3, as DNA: TGTGCCAGCAGTTCGGGGACAGTCAAGTATGGCTACACCTTC.

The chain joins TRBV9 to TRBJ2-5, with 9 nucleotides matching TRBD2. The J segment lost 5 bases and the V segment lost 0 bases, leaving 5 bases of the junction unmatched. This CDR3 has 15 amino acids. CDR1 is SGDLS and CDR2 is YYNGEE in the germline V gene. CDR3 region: CASSVEAGGRETQYF. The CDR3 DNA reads TGTGCCAGCAGCGTAGAAGCGGGAGGTAGGGAGACCCAGTACTTC.

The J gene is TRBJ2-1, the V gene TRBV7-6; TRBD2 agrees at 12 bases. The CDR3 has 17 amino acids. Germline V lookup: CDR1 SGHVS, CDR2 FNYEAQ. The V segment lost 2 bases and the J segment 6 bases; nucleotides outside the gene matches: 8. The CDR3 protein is CASSLRWASGGANEQFF. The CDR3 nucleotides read TGTGCCAGCAGCTTAAGATGGGCTAGCGGGGGGGCCAATGAGCAGTTCTTC.

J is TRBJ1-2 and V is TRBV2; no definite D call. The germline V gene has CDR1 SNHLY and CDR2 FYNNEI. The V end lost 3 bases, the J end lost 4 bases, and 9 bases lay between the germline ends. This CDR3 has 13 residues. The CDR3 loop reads CASSEVAVYGYTF. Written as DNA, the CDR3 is TGTGCCAGCAGTGAGGTGGCGGTCTATGGCTACACCTTC.

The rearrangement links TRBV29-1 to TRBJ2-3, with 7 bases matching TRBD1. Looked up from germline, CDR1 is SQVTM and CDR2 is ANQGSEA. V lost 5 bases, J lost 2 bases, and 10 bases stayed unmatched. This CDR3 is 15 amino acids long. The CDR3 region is CSVHGQGVSTDTQYF. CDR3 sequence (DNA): TGCAGCGTTCATGGGCAGGGGGTTTCCACAGATACGCAGTATTTT.

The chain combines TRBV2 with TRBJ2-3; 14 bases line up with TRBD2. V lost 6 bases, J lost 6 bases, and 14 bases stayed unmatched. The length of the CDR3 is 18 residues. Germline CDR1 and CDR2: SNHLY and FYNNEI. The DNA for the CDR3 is TGTGCCAGCAGCCCGACTAGCGGGAGGGATTTCTGGATGGATACGCAGTATTTT. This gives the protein CASSPTSGRDFWMDTQYF.

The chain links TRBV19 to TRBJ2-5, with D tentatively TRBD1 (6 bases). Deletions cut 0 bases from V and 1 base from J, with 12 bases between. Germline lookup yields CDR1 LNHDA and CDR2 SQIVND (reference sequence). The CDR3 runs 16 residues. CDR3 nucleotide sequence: TGTGCCAGTAGTATAGACCCACAGGGCGTCCAAGAGACCCAGTACTTC. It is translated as CASSIDPQGVQETQYF.

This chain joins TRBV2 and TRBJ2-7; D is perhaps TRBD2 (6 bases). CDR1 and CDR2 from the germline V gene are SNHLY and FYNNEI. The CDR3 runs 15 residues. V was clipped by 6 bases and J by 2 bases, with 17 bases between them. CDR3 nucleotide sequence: TGTGCCAGCAGAGAGGTGGGACTCACGCCCTACGAGCAGTACTTC. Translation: CASREVGLTPYEQYF.

The CDR3 loop reads CASSPVAEQFF. The CDR3 DNA reads as TGTGCCAGCAGCCCCGTGGCAGAGCAGTTCTTC. The chain joins TRBV7-9 to TRBJ2-1; D unresolved. V lost 5 bases, J lost 10 bases, and 9 bases lay in between. Germline CDR1 is SEHNR and CDR2 is FQNEAQ (reference sequence). CDR3 size: 11 residues.

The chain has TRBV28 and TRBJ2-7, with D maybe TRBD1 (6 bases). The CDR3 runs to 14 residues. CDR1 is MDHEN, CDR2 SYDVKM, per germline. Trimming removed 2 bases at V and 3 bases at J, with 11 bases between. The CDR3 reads CASSLGTLGYEQYF. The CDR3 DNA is TGTGCCAGCAGTTTAGGGACATTGGGCTACGAGCAGTACTTC.

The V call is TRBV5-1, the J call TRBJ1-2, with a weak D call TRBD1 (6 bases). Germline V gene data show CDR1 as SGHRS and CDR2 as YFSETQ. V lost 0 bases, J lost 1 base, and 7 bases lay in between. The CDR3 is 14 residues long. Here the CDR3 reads CASSLGDINYGYTF. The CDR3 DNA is TGCGCCAGCAGCTTGGGGGACATTAACTATGGCTACACCTTC.

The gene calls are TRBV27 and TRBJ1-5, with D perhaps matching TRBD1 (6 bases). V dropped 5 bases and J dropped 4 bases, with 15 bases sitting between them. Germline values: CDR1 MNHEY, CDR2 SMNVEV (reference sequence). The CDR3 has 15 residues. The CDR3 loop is CASSPRGGGNQPQHF. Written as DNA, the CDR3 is TGTGCCAGCAGTCCCAGGGGAGGGGGAAATCAGCCCCAGCATTTT.

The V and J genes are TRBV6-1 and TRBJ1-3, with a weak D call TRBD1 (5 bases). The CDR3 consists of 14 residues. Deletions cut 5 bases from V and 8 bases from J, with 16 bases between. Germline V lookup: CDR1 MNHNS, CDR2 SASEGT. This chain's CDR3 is CASSRLGREDTIYF. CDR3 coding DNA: TGTGCCAGCAGTAGACTGGGGCGGGAGGACACCATATATTTT.

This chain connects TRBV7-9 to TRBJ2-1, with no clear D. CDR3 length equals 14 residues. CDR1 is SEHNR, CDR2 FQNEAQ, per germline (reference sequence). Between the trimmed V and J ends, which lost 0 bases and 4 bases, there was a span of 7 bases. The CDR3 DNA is TGTGCCAGCAGCTTAGCGGGCAGTTACAATGAGCAGTTCTTC. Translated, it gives CASSLAGSYNEQFF.

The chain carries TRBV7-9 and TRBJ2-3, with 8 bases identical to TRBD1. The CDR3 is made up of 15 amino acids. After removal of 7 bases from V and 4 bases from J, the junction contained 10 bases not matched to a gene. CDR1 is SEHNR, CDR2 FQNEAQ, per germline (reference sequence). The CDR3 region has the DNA TGTGCCAGCAACGTGGACCAGGGGGCGCCAGATACGCAGTATTTT. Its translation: CASNVDQGAPDTQYF.

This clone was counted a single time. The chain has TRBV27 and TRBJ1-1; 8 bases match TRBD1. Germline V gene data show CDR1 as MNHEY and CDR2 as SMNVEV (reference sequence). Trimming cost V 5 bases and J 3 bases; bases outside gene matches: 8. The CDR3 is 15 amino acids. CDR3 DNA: TGTGCCAGCAGTCCCGGACAGGGTTTCTACACTGAAGCTTTCTTT. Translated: CASSPGQGFYTEAFF.

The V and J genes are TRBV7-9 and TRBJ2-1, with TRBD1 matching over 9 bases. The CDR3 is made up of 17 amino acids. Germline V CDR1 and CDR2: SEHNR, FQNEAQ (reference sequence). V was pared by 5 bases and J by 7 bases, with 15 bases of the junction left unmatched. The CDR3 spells CASSGPGTGTVGNEQFF. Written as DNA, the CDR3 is TGTGCCAGCAGCGGTCCCGGGACAGGGACAGTTGGGAATGAGCAGTTCTTC.

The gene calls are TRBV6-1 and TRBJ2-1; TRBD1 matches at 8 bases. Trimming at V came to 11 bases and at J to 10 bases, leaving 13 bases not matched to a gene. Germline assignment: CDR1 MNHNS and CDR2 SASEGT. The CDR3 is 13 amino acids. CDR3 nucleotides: TGTGCCGGATCGCGACAGGGGTCCGGAGAGCAGTTCTTC. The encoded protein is CAGSRQGSGEQFF.

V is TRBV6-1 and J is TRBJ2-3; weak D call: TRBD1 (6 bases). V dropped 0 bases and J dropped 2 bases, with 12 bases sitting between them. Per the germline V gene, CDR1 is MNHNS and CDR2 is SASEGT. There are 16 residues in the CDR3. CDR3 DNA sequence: TGTGCCAGCAGTGAAGCGGGAAGGGGGTACACAGATACGCAGTATTTT. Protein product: CASSEAGRGYTDTQYF.

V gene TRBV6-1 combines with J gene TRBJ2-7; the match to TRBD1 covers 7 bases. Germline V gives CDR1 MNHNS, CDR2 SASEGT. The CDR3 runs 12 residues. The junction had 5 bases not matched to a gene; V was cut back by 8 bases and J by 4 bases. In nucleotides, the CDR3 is TGTGCCAGCGGACCAGGGGGTTACGAGCAGTACTTC. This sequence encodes CASGPGGYEQYF.